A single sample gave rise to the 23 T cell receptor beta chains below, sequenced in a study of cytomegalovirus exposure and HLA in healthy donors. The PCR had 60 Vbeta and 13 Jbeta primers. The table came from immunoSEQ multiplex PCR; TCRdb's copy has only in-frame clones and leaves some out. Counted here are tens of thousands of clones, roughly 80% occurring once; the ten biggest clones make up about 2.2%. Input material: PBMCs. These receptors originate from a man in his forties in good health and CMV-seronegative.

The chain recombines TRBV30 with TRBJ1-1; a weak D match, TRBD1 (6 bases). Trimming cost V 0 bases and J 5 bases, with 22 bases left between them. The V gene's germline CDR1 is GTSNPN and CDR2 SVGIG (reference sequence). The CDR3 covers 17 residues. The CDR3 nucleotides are TGTGCCTGGAGTGTTTGGGCCAGAGGGGGAGTGAGGACTGAAGCTTTCTTT. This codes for CAWSVWARGGVRTEAFF.

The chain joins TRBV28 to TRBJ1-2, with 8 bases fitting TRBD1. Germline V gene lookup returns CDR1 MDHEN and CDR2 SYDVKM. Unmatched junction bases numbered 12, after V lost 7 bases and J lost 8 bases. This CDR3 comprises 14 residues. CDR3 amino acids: CASKTPDRVGGYTF. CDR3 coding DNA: TGTGCCAGCAAGACACCGGACAGGGTCGGCGGCTACACCTTC.

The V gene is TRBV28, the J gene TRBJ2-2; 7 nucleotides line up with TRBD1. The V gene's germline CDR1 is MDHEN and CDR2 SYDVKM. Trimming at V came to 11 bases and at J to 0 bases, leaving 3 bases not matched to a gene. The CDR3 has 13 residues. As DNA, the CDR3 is TGTGCCTACGGGACAGCGAACACCGGGGAGCTGTTTTTT. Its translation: CAYGTANTGELFF.

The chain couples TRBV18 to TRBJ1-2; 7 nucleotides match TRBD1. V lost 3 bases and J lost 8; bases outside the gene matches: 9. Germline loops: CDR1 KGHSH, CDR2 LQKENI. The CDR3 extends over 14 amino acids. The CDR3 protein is CASSPITGADGYTF. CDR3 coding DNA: TGTGCCAGCTCACCCATTACAGGGGCCGACGGCTACACCTTC.

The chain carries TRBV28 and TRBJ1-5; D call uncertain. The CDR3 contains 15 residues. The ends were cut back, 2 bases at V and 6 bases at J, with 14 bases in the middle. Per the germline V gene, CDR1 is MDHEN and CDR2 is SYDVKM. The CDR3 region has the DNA TGTGCCAGCAGTTTAAGTGGCTCAGAGGCTCAGCCCCAGCATTTT. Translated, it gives CASSLSGSEAQPQHF. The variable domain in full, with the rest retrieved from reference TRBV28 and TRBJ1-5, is DVKVTQSSRYLVKRTGEKVFLECVQDMDHENMFWYRQDPGLGLRLIYFSYDVKMKEKGDIPEGYSVSREKKERFSLILESASTNQTSMYLCASSLSGSEAQPQHFGDGTRLSIL.

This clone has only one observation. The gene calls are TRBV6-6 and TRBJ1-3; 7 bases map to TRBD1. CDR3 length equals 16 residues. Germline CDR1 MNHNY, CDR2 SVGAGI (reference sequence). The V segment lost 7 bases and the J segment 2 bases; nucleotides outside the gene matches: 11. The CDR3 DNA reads TGTGCCAGCACCGGGGGACAGTACTCAGCTGGAAACACCATATATTTT. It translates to CASTGGQYSAGNTIYF.

The CDR3 region is CASSPRTGTTNEKLFF. The CDR3 DNA sequence: TGTGCCAGCAGCCCAAGGACAGGGACAACTAATGAAAAACTGTTTTTT. The gene calls are TRBV9 and TRBJ1-4, with 8 bases identical to TRBD1. Per the germline V gene, CDR1 is SGDLS and CDR2 is YYNGEE. The CDR3 is 16 residues long. Losses at the gene ends were 4 bases for V and 0 bases for J; bases not matched to a gene: 5. The full variable domain, completed using reference TRBV9 and TRBJ1-4, is DSGVTQTPKHLITATGQRVTLRCSPRSGDLSVYWYQQSLDQGLQFLIQYYNGEERAKGNILERFSAQQFPDLHSELNLSSLELGDSALYFCASSPRTGTTNEKLFFGSGTQLSVL.

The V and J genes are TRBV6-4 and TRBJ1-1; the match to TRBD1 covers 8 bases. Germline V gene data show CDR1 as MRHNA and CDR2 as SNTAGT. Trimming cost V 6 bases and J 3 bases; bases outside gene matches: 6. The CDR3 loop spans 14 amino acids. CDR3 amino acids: CASRPTGVDTEAFF. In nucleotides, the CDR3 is TGTGCCAGCAGACCGACAGGGGTGGACACTGAAGCTTTCTTT.

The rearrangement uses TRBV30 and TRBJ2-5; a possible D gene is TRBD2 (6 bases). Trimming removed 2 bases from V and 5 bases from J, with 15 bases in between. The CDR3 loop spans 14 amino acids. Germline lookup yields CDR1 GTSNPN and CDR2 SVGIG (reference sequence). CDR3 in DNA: TGTGCCTGGAGTACTATGGGGGGTCGGGAGACCCAGTACTTC. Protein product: CAWSTMGGRETQYF.

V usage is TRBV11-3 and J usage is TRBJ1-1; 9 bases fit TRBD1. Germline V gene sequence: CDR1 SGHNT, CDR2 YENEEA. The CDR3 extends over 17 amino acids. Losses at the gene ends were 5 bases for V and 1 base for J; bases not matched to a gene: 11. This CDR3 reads CASSHGGTGRENTEAFF. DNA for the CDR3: TGTGCCAGCAGCCACGGTGGGACAGGGAGGGAGAACACTGAAGCTTTCTTT.

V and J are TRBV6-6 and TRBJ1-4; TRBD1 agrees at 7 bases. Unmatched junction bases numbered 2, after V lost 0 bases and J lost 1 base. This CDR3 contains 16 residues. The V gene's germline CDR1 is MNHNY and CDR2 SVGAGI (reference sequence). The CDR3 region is CASSYSRTGTNEKLFF. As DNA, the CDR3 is TGTGCCAGCAGTTACTCGCGGACAGGAACTAATGAAAAACTGTTTTTT.

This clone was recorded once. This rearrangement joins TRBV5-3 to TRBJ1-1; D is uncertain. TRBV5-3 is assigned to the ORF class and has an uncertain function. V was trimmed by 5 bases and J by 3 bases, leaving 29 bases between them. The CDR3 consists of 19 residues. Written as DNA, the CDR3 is TGTGCCAGAAGTCAACGGATGATGCAGAACACTAAAGTTGACACTGAAGCTTTCTTT. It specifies CARSQRMMQNTKVDTEAFF.

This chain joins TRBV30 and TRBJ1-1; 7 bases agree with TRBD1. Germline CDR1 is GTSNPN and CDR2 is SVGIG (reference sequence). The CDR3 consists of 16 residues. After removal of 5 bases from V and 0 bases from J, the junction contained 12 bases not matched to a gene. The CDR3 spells CAWSNPGQHMNTEAFF. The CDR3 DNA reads TGTGCCTGGTCAAATCCGGGACAGCACATGAACACTGAAGCTTTCTTT.

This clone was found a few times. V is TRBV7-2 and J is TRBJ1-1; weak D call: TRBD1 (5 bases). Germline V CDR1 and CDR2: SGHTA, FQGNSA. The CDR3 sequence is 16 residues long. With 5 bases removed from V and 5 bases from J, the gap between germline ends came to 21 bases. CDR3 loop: CASSAQVSFGGTEAFF. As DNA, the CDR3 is TGTGCCAGCAGCGCCCAAGTCAGTTTCGGGGGGACTGAAGCTTTCTTT.

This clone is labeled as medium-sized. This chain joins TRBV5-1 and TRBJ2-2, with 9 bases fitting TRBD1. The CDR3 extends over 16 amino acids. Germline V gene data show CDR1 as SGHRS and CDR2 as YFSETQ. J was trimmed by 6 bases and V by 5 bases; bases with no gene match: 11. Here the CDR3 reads CASRRTGTGRAGELFF. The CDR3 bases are TGCGCCAGCAGACGCACCGGGACAGGGAGGGCCGGGGAGCTGTTTTTT. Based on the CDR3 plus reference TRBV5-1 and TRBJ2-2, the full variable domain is KAGVTQTPRYLIKTRGQQVTLSCSPISGHRSVSWYQQTPGQGLQFLFEYFSETQRNKGNFPGRFSGRQFSNSRSEMNVSTLELGDSALYLCASRRTGTGRAGELFFGEGSRLTVL.

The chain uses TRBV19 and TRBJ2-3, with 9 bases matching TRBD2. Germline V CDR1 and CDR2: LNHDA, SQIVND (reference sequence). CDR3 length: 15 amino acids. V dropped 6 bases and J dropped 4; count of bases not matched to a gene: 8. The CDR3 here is CASSLRLAGSDTQYF. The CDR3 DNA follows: TGTGCCAGTAGCCTCCGGCTAGCGGGGTCAGATACGCAGTATTTT.

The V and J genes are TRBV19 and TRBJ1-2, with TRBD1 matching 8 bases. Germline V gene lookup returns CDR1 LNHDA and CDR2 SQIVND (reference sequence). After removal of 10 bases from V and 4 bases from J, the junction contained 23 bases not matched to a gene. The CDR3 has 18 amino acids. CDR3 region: CATADLWGQADFPYGYTF. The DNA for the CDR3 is TGTGCCACCGCAGATCTCTGGGGACAGGCCGATTTCCCCTATGGCTACACCTTC.

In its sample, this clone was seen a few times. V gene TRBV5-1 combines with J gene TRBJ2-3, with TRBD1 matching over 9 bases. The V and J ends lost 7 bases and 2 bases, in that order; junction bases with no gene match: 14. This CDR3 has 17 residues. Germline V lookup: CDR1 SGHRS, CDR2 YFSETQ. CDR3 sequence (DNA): TGCGCCAGCGGAAACCATGCCCGGGACAGGGACACAGATACGCAGTATTTT. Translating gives CASGNHARDRDTDTQYF. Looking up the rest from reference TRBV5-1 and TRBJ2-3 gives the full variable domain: KAGVTQTPRYLIKTRGQQVTLSCSPISGHRSVSWYQQTPGQGLQFLFEYFSETQRNKGNFPGRFSGRQFSNSRSEMNVSTLELGDSALYLCASGNHARDRDTDTQYFGPGTRLTVL.

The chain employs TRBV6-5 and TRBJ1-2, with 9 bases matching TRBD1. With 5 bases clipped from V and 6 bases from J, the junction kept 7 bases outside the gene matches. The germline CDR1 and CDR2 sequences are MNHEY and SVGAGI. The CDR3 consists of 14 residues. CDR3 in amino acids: CASSPGQGSDGYTF. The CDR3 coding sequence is TGTGCCAGCAGTCCGGGACAGGGAAGTGATGGCTACACCTTC.

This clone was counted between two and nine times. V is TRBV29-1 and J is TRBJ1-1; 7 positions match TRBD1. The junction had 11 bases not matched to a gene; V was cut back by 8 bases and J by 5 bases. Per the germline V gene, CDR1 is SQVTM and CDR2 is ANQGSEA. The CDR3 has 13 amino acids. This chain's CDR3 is CSTTEGAGTEAFF. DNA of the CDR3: TGCAGCACCACGGAGGGGGCAGGAACTGAAGCTTTCTTT.

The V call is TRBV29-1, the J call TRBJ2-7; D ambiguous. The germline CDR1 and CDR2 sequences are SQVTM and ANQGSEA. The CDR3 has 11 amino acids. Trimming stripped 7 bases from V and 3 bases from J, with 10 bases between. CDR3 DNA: TGCAGCGCGACCGACTTCTACGAGCAGTACTTC. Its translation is CSATDFYEQYF.

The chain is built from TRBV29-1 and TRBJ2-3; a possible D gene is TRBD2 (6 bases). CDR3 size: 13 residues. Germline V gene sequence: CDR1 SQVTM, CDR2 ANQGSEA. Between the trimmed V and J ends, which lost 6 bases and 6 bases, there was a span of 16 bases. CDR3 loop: CSVEEGLGDTQYF. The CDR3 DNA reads TGCAGCGTCGAGGAGGGCCTAGGGGATACGCAGTATTTT.

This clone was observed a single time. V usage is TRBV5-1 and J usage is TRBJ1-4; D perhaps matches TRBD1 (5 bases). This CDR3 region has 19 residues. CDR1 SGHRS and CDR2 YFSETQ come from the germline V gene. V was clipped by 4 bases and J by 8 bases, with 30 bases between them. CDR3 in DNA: TGCGCCAGCAGCGACTCCTTACTCCGGCCCCTCGATAAGGGGGAAAAACTGTTTTTT. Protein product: CASSDSLLRPLDKGEKLFF.